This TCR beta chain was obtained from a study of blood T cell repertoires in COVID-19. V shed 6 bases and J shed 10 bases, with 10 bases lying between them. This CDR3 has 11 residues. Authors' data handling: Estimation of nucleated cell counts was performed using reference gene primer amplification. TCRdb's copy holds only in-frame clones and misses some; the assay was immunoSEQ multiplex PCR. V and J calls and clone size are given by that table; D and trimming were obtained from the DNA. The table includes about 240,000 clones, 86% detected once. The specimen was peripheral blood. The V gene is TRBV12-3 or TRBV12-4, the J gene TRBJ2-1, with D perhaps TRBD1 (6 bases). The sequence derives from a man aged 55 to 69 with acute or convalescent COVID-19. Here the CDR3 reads CASSRRGEQFF. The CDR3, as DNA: TGTGCCAGCAGCAGAAGGGGGGAGCAGTTCTTC.